The next 26 T cell receptor beta chains were all read from a single sample in a study of identical twins. TCRdb re-analysed the 5' RACE reads in MiXCR, keeping a single row per CDR3 protein. Here the sample spans 1.5 million or so distinct CDR3 sequences, more than 30% being singletons. Material: cord blood. The source of these receptors is a newborn girl in good health.

The V call is TRBV4-1, the J call TRBJ1-1; D is unresolved. Germline V gene data show CDR1 as MGHRA and CDR2 as YSYEKL. This CDR3 is 15 amino acids long. Trimming stripped 4 bases from V and 4 bases from J, with 16 bases between. The chain's CDR3 is CASSPRRAQGTEAFF. In DNA, the CDR3 is TGCGCCAGCAGCCCAAGACGGGCCCAAGGCACTGAAGCTTTCTTT.

This clonotype has just a few counts. The chain joins TRBV20-1 to TRBJ1-4; 12 bases align to TRBD1. The junction had 12 bases not matched to a gene; V was cut back by 0 bases and J by 7 bases. The CDR3 covers 18 residues. Per the germline V gene, CDR1 is DFQATT and CDR2 is SNEGSKA (reference sequence). CDR3 protein: CSARDSRDRGRRGEKLFF. The CDR3 DNA follows: TGCAGTGCTAGAGATTCCCGGGACAGGGGGCGACGCGGTGAAAAACTGTTTTTT.

This clonotype was seen only a few times. The chain carries TRBV2 and TRBJ2-3; 7 bases line up with TRBD2. The germline V gene has CDR1 SNHLY and CDR2 FYNNEI. CDR3 size: 19 residues. The J segment lost 0 bases and the V segment lost 6 bases, leaving 18 bases of the junction unmatched. The CDR3 DNA is TGTGCCAGCAGAGCCCCTGGTTTGGCTAGCGGTTCTAGCACAGATACGCAGTATTTT. Protein: CASRAPGLASGSSTDTQYF.

This clonotype was counted at least ten times. This chain's CDR3 is CASSSNRAENIQYF. CDR3 in DNA: TGTGCCAGCAGTTCGAACAGGGCGGAAAACATTCAGTACTTC. The chain employs TRBV28 and TRBJ2-4, with TRBD1 as a possible D gene (6 bases). V was clipped by 4 bases and J by 5 bases, with 12 bases between them. Per the germline V gene, CDR1 is MDHEN and CDR2 is SYDVKM. This CDR3 has 14 amino acids.

This clonotype was observed a handful of times. This chain links TRBV12-3 or TRBV12-4 with TRBJ1-1; 10 nucleotides agree with TRBD1. The CDR3 is made up of 14 amino acids. V dropped 6 bases and J dropped 5; count of bases not matched to a gene: 6. The CDR3 sequence is CASRWTGGETEAFF. CDR3 coding DNA: TGTGCCAGCAGGTGGACAGGGGGAGAGACTGAAGCTTTCTTT.

A note on this clonotype: The junction departs from germline at one end; a sequencing error may be responsible. The chain joins TRBV5-6 to TRBJ1-1; 7 bases align to TRBD1. The CDR3 runs 14 residues. Germline values: CDR1 SGHDT, CDR2 YYEEEE. CDR3 region: CASSKTGRDTESFF. The CDR3 coding sequence is TGTGCCAGCAGCAAGACAGGGCGTGACACTGAATCTTTCTTT.

The chain combines TRBV6-2 or TRBV6-3 with TRBJ2-1, with D hard to call. This CDR3 contains 14 residues. V lost 2 bases and J 8 bases, leaving 13 bases between the germline ends. CDR1 and CDR2 from the germline V gene are MNHEY and SVGEGT. The CDR3: CASSYPRDSHEQFF. CDR3 nucleotide sequence: TGTGCCAGCAGTTACCCTCGAGATAGTCATGAGCAGTTCTTC.

This clonotype was seen a handful of times. The chain joins TRBV24-1 to TRBJ2-3; unclear D gene. V shed 0 bases and J shed 4 bases, with 4 bases lying between them. Germline-derived CDR1 and CDR2 are KGHDR and SFDVKD. The CDR3 contains 13 residues. CDR3 loop: CATSDLYADTQYF. In DNA form, the CDR3 reads TGTGCCACCAGTGATTTGTATGCAGATACGCAGTATTTT.

This chain connects TRBV7-9 to TRBJ1-2; perhaps TRBD1 as D (5 bases). Germline CDR1 reads SEHNR; CDR2 reads FQNEAQ (reference sequence). The CDR3 runs 13 residues. V was trimmed by 4 bases and J by 4 bases, leaving 10 bases between them. The chain's CDR3 is CASSSRDPYGYTF. CDR3 DNA: TGTGCCAGCAGCTCCCGGGACCCCTATGGCTACACCTTC. The variable domain in full, with the rest retrieved from reference TRBV7-9 and TRBJ1-2, is DTGVSQNPRHKITKRGQNVTFRCDPISEHNRLYWYRQTLGQGPEFLTYFQNEAQLEKSRLLSDRFSAERPKGSFSTLEIQRTEQGDSAMYLCASSSRDPYGYTFGSGTRLTVV.

V and J are TRBV12-3 or TRBV12-4 and TRBJ2-3; D unresolved. The V gene lost 2 bases and the J gene lost 7 bases, with 7 bases spanning the gap. This CDR3 has 12 residues. CDR3 sequence reads: CASSLLRNTQYF. For the CDR3, the DNA is TGTGCCAGCAGTTTATTACGCAATACGCAGTATTTT.

The chain couples TRBV20-1 to TRBJ2-1; 10 bases are a match to TRBD1. With 1 base clipped from V and 4 bases from J, the junction kept 1 base outside the gene matches. This CDR3 contains 14 residues. Germline-derived CDR1 and CDR2 are DFQATT and SNEGSKA (reference sequence). CDR3 loop: CSARGDRGYNEQFF. CDR3 sequence (DNA): TGCAGTGCTAGAGGGGACAGGGGATACAATGAGCAGTTCTTC.

Only a few counts were recorded for this clonotype. V usage is TRBV3-1 and J usage is TRBJ1-6; 8 nucleotides match TRBD1. CDR3 length: 15 residues. J lost 7 bases, V lost 3 bases, and 5 bases had no gene match. Germline values: CDR1 LGHDT, CDR2 YNNKEL (reference sequence). DNA of the CDR3: TGTGCCAGCAGCCACCGGGACAGGCGAAATTCACCCCTCCACTTT. It is translated as CASSHRDRRNSPLHF.

In this sample, this clonotype turned up many times. V and J are TRBV4-2 and TRBJ2-5, with 7 bases lining up with TRBD2. The CDR3 sequence is 16 residues long. CDR1 and CDR2 (germline): LGHNA, YNFKEQ. The trim removed 4 bases at V and 0 bases at J, leaving 8 bases unmatched. DNA of the CDR3: TGTGCCAGCAGCCTTATAGCGGGCAGGTACCAAGAGACCCAGTACTTC. The encoded protein is CASSLIAGRYQETQYF.

The sample holds a few counts of this clonotype. This chain connects TRBV6-5 to TRBJ1-3; D gene unclear. This CDR3 contains 17 residues. In germline, CDR1 is MNHEY, CDR2 SVGAGI. Trimming left V 7 bases short and J 3 bases short, with 22 bases between. The CDR3: CASISSAQIAYGNTIYF. The CDR3, as DNA: TGTGCCAGCATTTCGTCCGCACAGATTGCCTATGGAAACACCATATATTTT.

The chain joins TRBV7-9 to TRBJ1-1, with unresolved D. Trimming took off 1 base at V and 4 bases at J, with 13 bases between the two ends. CDR3 length equals 15 residues. Per the germline V gene, CDR1 is SEHNR and CDR2 is FQNEAQ (reference sequence). The CDR3, as DNA: TGTGCCAGCAGCTTAGGTCCATGGGGAACCACTGAAGCTTTCTTT. Amino acids: CASSLGPWGTTEAFF. The full variable domain, completed using reference TRBV7-9 and TRBJ1-1, is DTGVSQNPRHKITKRGQNVTFRCDPISEHNRLYWYRQTLGQGPEFLTYFQNEAQLEKSRLLSDRFSAERPKGSFSTLEIQRTEQGDSAMYLCASSLGPWGTTEAFFGQGTRLTVV.

The table lists this clonotype with a few counts. V gene TRBV27 combines with J gene TRBJ1-2, with 8 bases lining up with TRBD1. The germline V gene has CDR1 MNHEY and CDR2 SMNVEV (reference sequence). The CDR3 runs to 14 residues. V was clipped by 4 bases and J by 7 bases; unmatched bases: 8. The CDR3 region is CASSWSRTGLGYTF. The CDR3 DNA sequence: TGTGCCAGCAGTTGGAGCCGGACAGGGCTTGGCTACACCTTC.

The table lists this clonotype with many counts. The V call is TRBV3-1, the J call TRBJ1-2, with D uncertain. V was shortened by 1 base and J by 7 bases, with 10 bases between the two germline ends. Germline CDR1 is LGHDT and CDR2 is YNNKEL (reference sequence). The CDR3 has 13 amino acids. The CDR3 region is CASSQGYLPGYTF. Here the CDR3 DNA reads TGTGCCAGCAGCCAAGGGTATTTACCTGGCTACACCTTC.

A few counts support this clonotype. The chain is built from TRBV4-1 and TRBJ2-2; maybe TRBD2 (5 bases). The germline CDR1 and CDR2 sequences are MGHRA and YSYEKL. The CDR3 is 19 residues long. Trimming took off 0 bases at V and 2 bases at J, with 19 bases between the two ends. The CDR3 loop reads CASSQDRKEAELNTGELFF. Written as DNA, the CDR3 is TGCGCCAGCAGCCAAGATCGTAAGGAGGCAGAACTTAACACCGGGGAGCTGTTTTTT.

This clonotype was seen a few times. The rearrangement links TRBV4-1 to TRBJ2-1; no definite D call. The CDR3 runs to 17 residues. With 1 base removed from V and 9 bases from J, the gap between germline ends came to 22 bases. Germline V lookup: CDR1 MGHRA, CDR2 YSYEKL. The CDR3 DNA reads TGCGCCAGCAGCCAAGTCGTCACCCGTAGCTCCTACCTTGAGCAGTTCTTC. Translating it yields CASSQVVTRSSYLEQFF.

The CDR3 DNA is TGTGCCACCAGACAGGGCTACGAGCAGTACTTC. Translated, it gives CATRQGYEQYF. The chain recombines TRBV2 with TRBJ2-7, with 7 bases identical to TRBD1. Germline CDR1 SNHLY, CDR2 FYNNEI. V dropped 10 bases and J dropped 3; count of bases not matched to a gene: 3. There are 11 residues in the CDR3.

This clonotype appeared a few times. This chain connects TRBV18 to TRBJ2-5, with TRBD2 matching 9 bases. Trimming took 1 base from V and 0 from J; bases not matched to a gene: 0. Germline assignment: CDR1 KGHSH and CDR2 LQKENI. The CDR3 is 15 amino acids. The CDR3 nucleotides read TGTGCCAGCTCACCACGACTAGCGGACCAAGAGACCCAGTACTTC. Amino acid sequence: CASSPRLADQETQYF.

The table lists this clonotype with a few counts. The chain uses TRBV2 and TRBJ2-1; weak D call: TRBD2 (6 bases). The CDR3 runs to 12 residues. The V gene's germline CDR1 is SNHLY and CDR2 FYNNEI. V gave up 7 bases and J gave up 5 bases, with 9 bases separating them. This CDR3 reads CASTDYNNEQFF. In nucleotides, the CDR3 is TGTGCCAGCACGGACTATAACAATGAGCAGTTCTTC.

This clonotype has a count of ten or more. The gene calls are TRBV28 and TRBJ1-2; TRBD1 matches 11 bases. V shed 4 bases, J shed 4 bases, and the junction held 5 bases outside the gene matches. Germline V CDR1 and CDR2: MDHEN, SYDVKM. The CDR3 runs 15 residues. The chain's CDR3 is CASSSPGQGGYGYTF. The CDR3 DNA reads TGTGCCAGCAGTTCACCGGGACAGGGGGGCTATGGCTACACCTTC.

This clonotype was detected a few times. The V and J genes are TRBV11-2 and TRBJ1-3; no firm D call. Germline CDR1 and CDR2: SGHAT and FQNNGV. CDR3 length: 12 amino acids. V was clipped by 4 bases and J by 4 bases, with 5 bases between them. The CDR3 loop reads CASSSRGNTIYF. CDR3 coding DNA: TGTGCCAGCAGCTCAAGGGGAAACACCATATATTTT.

The chain recombines TRBV24-1 with TRBJ2-2; the D gene is possibly TRBD1 (5 bases). The CDR3 runs 14 residues. V gave up 4 bases and J gave up 6 bases, with 11 bases separating them. Germline-derived CDR1 and CDR2 are KGHDR and SFDVKD. CDR3: CATSDPRVSGELFF. The CDR3, as DNA: TGTGCCACCAGTGACCCCAGGGTATCCGGGGAGCTGTTTTTT.

V usage is TRBV2 and J usage is TRBJ1-1, with TRBD1 identical over 8 bases. V trimming: 8 bases; J trimming: 0 bases; junction bases outside the gene matches: 5. CDR3 length: 14 residues. Germline-derived CDR1 and CDR2 are SNHLY and FYNNEI. The CDR3: CASGQGVMNTEAFF. The CDR3 bases are TGTGCCAGCGGACAGGGAGTTATGAACACTGAAGCTTTCTTT.